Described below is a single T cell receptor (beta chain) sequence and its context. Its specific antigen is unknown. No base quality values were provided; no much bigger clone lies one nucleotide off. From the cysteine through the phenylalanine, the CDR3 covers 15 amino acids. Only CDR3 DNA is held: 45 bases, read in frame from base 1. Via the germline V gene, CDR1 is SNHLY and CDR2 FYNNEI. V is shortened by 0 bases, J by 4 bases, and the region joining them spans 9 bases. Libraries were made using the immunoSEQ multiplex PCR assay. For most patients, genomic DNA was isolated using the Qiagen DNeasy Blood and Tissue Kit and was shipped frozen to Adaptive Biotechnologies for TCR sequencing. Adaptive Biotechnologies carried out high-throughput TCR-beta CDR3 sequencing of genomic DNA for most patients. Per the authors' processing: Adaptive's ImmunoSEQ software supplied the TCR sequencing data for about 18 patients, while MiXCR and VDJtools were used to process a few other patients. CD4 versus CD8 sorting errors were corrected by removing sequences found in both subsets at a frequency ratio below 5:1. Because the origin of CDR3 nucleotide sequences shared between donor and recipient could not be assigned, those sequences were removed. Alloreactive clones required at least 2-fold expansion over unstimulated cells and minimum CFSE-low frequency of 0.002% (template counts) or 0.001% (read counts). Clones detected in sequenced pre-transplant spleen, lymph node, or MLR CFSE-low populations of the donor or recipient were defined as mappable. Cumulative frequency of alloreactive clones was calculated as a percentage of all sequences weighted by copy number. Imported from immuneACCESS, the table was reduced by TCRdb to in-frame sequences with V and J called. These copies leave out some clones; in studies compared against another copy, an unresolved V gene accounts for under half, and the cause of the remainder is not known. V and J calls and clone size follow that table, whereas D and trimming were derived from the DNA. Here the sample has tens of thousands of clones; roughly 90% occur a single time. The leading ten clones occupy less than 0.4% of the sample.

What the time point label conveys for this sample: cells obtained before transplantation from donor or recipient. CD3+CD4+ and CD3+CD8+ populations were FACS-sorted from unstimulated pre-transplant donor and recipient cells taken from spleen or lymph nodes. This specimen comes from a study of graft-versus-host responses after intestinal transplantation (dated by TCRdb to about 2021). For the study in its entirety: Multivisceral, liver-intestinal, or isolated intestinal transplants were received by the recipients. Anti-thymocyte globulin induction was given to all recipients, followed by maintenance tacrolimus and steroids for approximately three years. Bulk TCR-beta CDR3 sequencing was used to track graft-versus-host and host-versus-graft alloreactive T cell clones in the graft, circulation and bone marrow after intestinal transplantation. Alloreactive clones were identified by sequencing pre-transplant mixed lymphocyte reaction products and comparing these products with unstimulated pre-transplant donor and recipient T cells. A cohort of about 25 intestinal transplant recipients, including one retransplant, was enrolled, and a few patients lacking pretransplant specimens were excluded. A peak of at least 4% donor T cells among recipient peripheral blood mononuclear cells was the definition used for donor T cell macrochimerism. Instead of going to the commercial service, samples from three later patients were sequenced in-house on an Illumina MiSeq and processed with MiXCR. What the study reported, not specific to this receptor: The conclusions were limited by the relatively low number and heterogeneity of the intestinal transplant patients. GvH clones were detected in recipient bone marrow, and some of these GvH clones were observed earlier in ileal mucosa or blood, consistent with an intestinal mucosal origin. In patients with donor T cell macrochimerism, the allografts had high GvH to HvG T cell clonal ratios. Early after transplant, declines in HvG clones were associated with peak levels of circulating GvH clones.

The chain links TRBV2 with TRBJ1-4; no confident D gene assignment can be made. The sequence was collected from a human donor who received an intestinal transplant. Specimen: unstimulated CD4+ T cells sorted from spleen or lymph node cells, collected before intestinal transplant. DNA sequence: TGTGCCAGCAGTGAAGCACAGTCTAATAATGAAAAACTGTTTTTT. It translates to CASSEAQSNNEKLFF.